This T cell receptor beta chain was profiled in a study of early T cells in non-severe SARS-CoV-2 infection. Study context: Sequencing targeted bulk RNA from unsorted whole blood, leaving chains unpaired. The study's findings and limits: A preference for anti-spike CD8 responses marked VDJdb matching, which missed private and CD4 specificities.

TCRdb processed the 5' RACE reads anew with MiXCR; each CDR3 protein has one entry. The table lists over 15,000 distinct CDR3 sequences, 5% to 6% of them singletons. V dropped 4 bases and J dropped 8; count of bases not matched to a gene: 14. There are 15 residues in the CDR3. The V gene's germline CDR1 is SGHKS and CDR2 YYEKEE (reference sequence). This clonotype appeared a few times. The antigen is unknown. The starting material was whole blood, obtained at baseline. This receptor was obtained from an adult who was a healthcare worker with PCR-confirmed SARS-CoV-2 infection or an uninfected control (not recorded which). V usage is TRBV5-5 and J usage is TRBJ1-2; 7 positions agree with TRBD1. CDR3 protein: CASSRTGQDVRGYTF. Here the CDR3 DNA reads TGTGCCAGCAGCAGAACCGGACAGGACGTAAGGGGCTACACCTTC.